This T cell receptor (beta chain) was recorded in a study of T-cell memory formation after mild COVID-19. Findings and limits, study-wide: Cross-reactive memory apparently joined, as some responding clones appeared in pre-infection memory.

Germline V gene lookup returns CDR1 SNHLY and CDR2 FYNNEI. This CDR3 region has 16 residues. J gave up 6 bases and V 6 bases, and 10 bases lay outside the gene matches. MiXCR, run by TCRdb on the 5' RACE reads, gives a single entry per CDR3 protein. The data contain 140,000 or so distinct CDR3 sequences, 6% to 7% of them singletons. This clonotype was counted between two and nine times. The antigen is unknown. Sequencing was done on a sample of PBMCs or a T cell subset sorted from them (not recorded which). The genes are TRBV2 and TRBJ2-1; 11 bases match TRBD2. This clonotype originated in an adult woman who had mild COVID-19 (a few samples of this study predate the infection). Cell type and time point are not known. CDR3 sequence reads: CASSVPTSGSLNEQFF. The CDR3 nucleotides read TGTGCCAGCAGCGTCCCTACTAGCGGGAGTCTCAATGAGCAGTTCTTC.